These 16 T cell receptor beta chains were all obtained from the same sample, sequenced in a study of blood T cell repertoires in COVID-19. Generated by immunoSEQ multiplex PCR, the TCRdb table keeps only in-frame clones and is missing some. The sample gives roughly 130,000 clones, around 85% of which show up once; about a sixth is in the top ten. The sequenced sample was peripheral blood. The receptors originated from a woman aged 45-65 years with acute or convalescent COVID-19.

CDR3 coding DNA: TGTGCCTGGAGTCGGACATCTATGAACACTGAAGCTTTCTTT. It is translated as CAWSRTSMNTEAFF. The rearrangement links TRBV30 to TRBJ1-1; perhaps TRBD1 as D (5 bases). This CDR3 region has 14 residues. Germline V CDR1 and CDR2: GTSNPN, SVGIG (reference sequence). V lost 2 bases to trimming and J lost 0 bases, with 10 bases between them.

The chain couples TRBV12-3 or TRBV12-4 to TRBJ1-4; D uncertain. The CDR3 covers 13 residues. V lost 5 bases, J lost 10 bases, and 14 bases lay in between. For the CDR3, the DNA is TGTGCCAGCAGTCCGCCGTATGTCGGAAAACTGTTTTTT. It codes for CASSPPYVGKLFF.

This clone was observed once. V is TRBV2 and J is TRBJ2-3, with 8 bases fitting TRBD2. This CDR3 is 15 amino acids long. Germline V gives CDR1 SNHLY, CDR2 FYNNEI. Trimming took 5 bases from V and 4 from J; bases not matched to a gene: 8. CDR3 sequence reads: CASSRSGGSPDTQYF. For the CDR3, the DNA is TGTGCCAGCAGTCGAAGCGGGGGCTCCCCAGATACGCAGTATTTT. The variable domain in full, with the rest retrieved from reference TRBV2 and TRBJ2-3, is EPEVTQTPSHQVTQMGQEVILRCVPISNHLYFYWYRQILGQKVEFLVSFYNNEISEKSEIFDDQFSVERPDGSNFTLKIRSTKLEDSAMYFCASSRSGGSPDTQYFGPGTRLTVL.

The CDR3 DNA follows: TGTGCCAGCACGGAAACTAGCGGATTTTTCTCCTACAATGAGCAGTTCTTC. It is translated as CASTETSGFFSYNEQFF. V and J are TRBV19 and TRBJ2-1, with 8 bases matching TRBD2. The V segment lost 9 bases and the J segment 0 bases; nucleotides outside the gene matches: 13. The length of the CDR3 is 17 residues. Germline assignment: CDR1 LNHDA and CDR2 SQIVND (reference sequence).

The chain combines TRBV24-1 with TRBJ1-2, with 10 bases that match TRBD1. CDR1 and CDR2 from the germline V gene are KGHDR and SFDVKD. The CDR3 is 13 amino acids. Trimming took 7 bases from V and 8 from J; bases not matched to a gene: 6. DNA for the CDR3: TGTGCCACCAGCCCGGGACAGGGGTACGGCTACACCTTC. Its translation: CATSPGQGYGYTF.

The V and J genes are TRBV6-5 and TRBJ2-7; the match to TRBD2 covers 7 bases. Germline CDR1 reads MNHEY; CDR2 reads SVGAGI. The CDR3 totals 15 residues. Losses at the gene ends were 6 bases for V and 5 bases for J; bases not matched to a gene: 13. DNA of the CDR3: TGTGCCAGCAGACACCGGGGGGACGCGGCGGACGAGCAGTACTTC. Encoded protein: CASRHRGDAADEQYF.

This clone appeared a single time. This sequence joins TRBV7-2 and TRBJ2-7, with D possibly being TRBD1 (6 bases). The CDR3 is 13 amino acids. Trimming took 1 base from V and 3 from J, leaving 7 bases between them. Germline values: CDR1 SGHTA, CDR2 FQGNSA. CDR3 residues: CASSLEQGYEQYF. The CDR3 DNA is TGTGCCAGCAGCTTAGAACAGGGCTACGAGCAGTACTTC.

The chain links TRBV30 to TRBJ2-5; D is ambiguous. Germline assignment: CDR1 GTSNPN and CDR2 SVGIG (reference sequence). V was trimmed by 0 bases and J by 2 bases, leaving 7 bases between them. CDR3 size: 13 residues. Here the CDR3 reads CAWSVSLQETQYF. In DNA form, the CDR3 reads TGTGCCTGGAGTGTGTCCCTTCAAGAGACCCAGTACTTC.

This rearrangement joins TRBV28 to TRBJ1-2, with 8 positions matching TRBD1. CDR1 and CDR2 from the germline V gene are MDHEN and SYDVKM. The CDR3 loop spans 15 amino acids. Trimming removed 5 bases from V and 5 bases from J; junction bases left unmatched: 10. The CDR3 loop is CASSPLGQGDYGYTF. The CDR3 coding sequence is TGTGCCAGCAGTCCTCTTGGACAGGGAGATTATGGCTACACCTTC.

J is TRBJ2-7 and V is TRBV6-5; 9 positions agree with TRBD1. Germline assignment: CDR1 MNHEY and CDR2 SVGAGI. The CDR3 is 14 residues long. Trimming removed 7 bases from V and 1 base from J; junction bases left unmatched: 5. Here the CDR3 reads CASIGQGTSYEQYF. The CDR3 DNA follows: TGTGCCAGCATTGGACAGGGGACTTCCTACGAGCAGTACTTC.

This clone was picked up one time. The J gene is TRBJ1-2, the V gene TRBV25-1; D is unresolved. Germline CDR1 is MGHDK and CDR2 is SYGVNS. The CDR3 consists of 14 residues. Between the trimmed V and J ends, which lost 0 bases and 3 bases, there was a span of 8 bases. CDR3 nucleotide sequence: TGTGCCAGCAGTGAATACGCTGAGGACTATGGCTACACCTTC. Translation: CASSEYAEDYGYTF.

V gene TRBV6-2 or TRBV6-3 combines with J gene TRBJ2-3; D is undetermined. V was shortened by 7 bases and J by 1 base, with 12 bases between the two germline ends. The CDR3 totals 14 residues. In germline, CDR1 is MNHEY, CDR2 SVGEGT. CDR3: CASTPSSRTDTQYF. Written as DNA, the CDR3 is TGTGCCAGCACCCCCTCCTCTCGCACAGATACGCAGTATTTT.

The gene calls are TRBV2 and TRBJ2-3, with TRBD2 matching 15 bases. Germline CDR1 is SNHLY and CDR2 is FYNNEI. The CDR3 extends over 18 amino acids. The V gene end was trimmed by 10 bases and the J gene end by 2 bases; junction bases not matched to a gene: 13. In nucleotides, the CDR3 is TGTGCCATACCGGGACTAGCGGGGGGAGGACCACTCACAGATACGCAGTATTTT. Amino acid sequence: CAIPGLAGGGPLTDTQYF.

In the case of this clone: Other nucleotide sequences in the sample specify the same CDR3. CDR3 coding DNA: TGTGCCAGCAGTTACGGCCCGGGGAATGGCTACACCTTC. Its translation: CASSYGPGNGYTF. The chain combines TRBV6-5 with TRBJ1-2, with D unresolved. Germline V CDR1 and CDR2: MNHEY, SVGAGI. Trimming removed 2 bases at V and 6 bases at J, with 10 bases between. The CDR3 loop spans 13 amino acids.

V and J are TRBV9 and TRBJ2-1; TRBD2 matches at 10 bases. CDR3 length: 15 amino acids. The germline V gene encodes CDR1 SGDLS and CDR2 YYNGEE. V shed 0 bases and J 8 bases; nucleotides not matched to a gene: 5. CDR3 in amino acids: CASSVEAGGPYEQFF. The DNA for the CDR3 is TGTGCCAGCAGCGTAGAAGCGGGGGGGCCCTATGAGCAGTTCTTC.

V is TRBV9 and J is TRBJ2-1; D may be TRBD2 (6 bases). Germline assignment: CDR1 SGDLS and CDR2 YYNGEE. Trimming pared 2 bases from V and 9 bases from J, leaving 18 bases between. The CDR3 is made up of 15 amino acids. This CDR3 reads CASSVRDWDGGEQFF. In DNA form, the CDR3 reads TGTGCCAGCAGCGTCCGGGACTGGGACGGTGGTGAGCAGTTCTTC.